Below, 18 T cell receptor beta chains from the same sample are listed, as sequenced in a study of blood T cell repertoires in COVID-19. Sequenced by immunoSEQ multiplex PCR; TCRdb stores in-frame clones only, minus some. The repertoire holds about 210,000 clones, with around 80% as singletons. Input material: peripheral blood. The receptors were gathered from a woman between 65 and 79 years old with acute or convalescent COVID-19.

The genes are TRBV6-1 and TRBJ2-7, with 11 bases that match TRBD2. The CDR3 spans 18 residues. CDR1 MNHNS and CDR2 SASEGT come from the germline V gene. V was pared by 2 bases and J by 5 bases, with 14 bases of the junction left unmatched. CDR3 in amino acids: CASSETRASGGLGNEQYF. CDR3 in DNA: TGTGCCAGCAGTGAAACAAGGGCTAGCGGGGGGCTCGGTAACGAGCAGTACTTC.

The chain carries TRBV5-6 and TRBJ2-7, with D maybe TRBD2 (6 bases). V lost 3 bases and J 9 bases, leaving 16 bases between the germline ends. CDR3 length: 13 amino acids. Germline CDR1 SGHDT, CDR2 YYEEEE. Here the CDR3 reads CASSSNQAGGQYF. The CDR3 region has the DNA TGTGCCAGCAGCTCGAACCAGGCCGGGGGGCAGTACTTC.

The chain links TRBV15 to TRBJ2-7; 8 nucleotides align to TRBD1. J was trimmed by 2 bases and V by 3 bases; bases with no gene match: 6. The CDR3 is 15 amino acids. The V gene's germline CDR1 is LNHNV and CDR2 YYDKDF (reference sequence). In DNA, the CDR3 is TGTGCCACCAGCAGGTACCCGGGACAGGCCTACGAGCAGTACTTC. Translated, it gives CATSRYPGQAYEQYF.

The J gene is TRBJ2-2, the V gene TRBV5-1; D is unclear. Germline CDR1 is SGHRS and CDR2 is YFSETQ. The CDR3 totals 13 residues. V was cut by 2 bases and J by 4 bases, with 6 bases left in between. The CDR3 DNA reads as TGCGCCAGCAGCTTCCAGGCCACCGGGGAGCTGTTTTTT. It specifies CASSFQATGELFF.

V is TRBV6-5 and J is TRBJ2-7; 8 nucleotides match TRBD1. Germline V gives CDR1 MNHEY, CDR2 SVGAGI. The CDR3 totals 15 residues. The V gene end was trimmed by 6 bases and the J gene end by 4 bases; junction bases not matched to a gene: 11. The CDR3 region is CASRRDRSDPYEQYF. The DNA for the CDR3 is TGTGCCAGCAGACGGGACAGGTCTGACCCATACGAGCAGTACTTC.

J is TRBJ2-7 and V is TRBV2; tentative D call: TRBD1 (6 bases). This CDR3 is built from 13 residues. Per germline, CDR1 SNHLY and CDR2 FYNNEI. V lost 5 bases to trimming and J lost 2 bases, with 10 bases between them. CDR3 sequence: CASSTQGTYEQYV. For the CDR3, the DNA is TGTGCCAGCAGTACACAGGGTACCTACGAGCAGTACGTC.

The chain employs TRBV6-5 and TRBJ1-4; 7 positions match TRBD1. The CDR3 has 16 residues. The germline V gene has CDR1 MNHEY and CDR2 SVGAGI. With V trimmed by 2 bases and J by 0 bases, 3 bases remained unmatched. CDR3 amino acids: CASSYRGTATNEKLFF. CDR3 sequence (DNA): TGTGCCAGCAGTTACAGGGGGACAGCAACTAATGAAAAACTGTTTTTT.

The table lists this clone with a few counts. The rearrangement links TRBV7-2 to TRBJ1-6; 7 bases line up with TRBD1. The V segment lost 5 bases and the J segment 7 bases; nucleotides outside the gene matches: 11. This CDR3 has 16 residues. From germline, CDR1 is SGHTA and CDR2 FQGNSA. The DNA of the CDR3 is TGTGCCAGCAGCCCCTTCCTACAGGGGTTAAATTCACCCCTCCACTTT. This encodes CASSPFLQGLNSPLHF.

The rearrangement uses TRBV27 and TRBJ1-5, with TRBD1 matching 10 bases. CDR1 MNHEY and CDR2 SMNVEV come from the germline V gene (reference sequence). The CDR3 is 15 amino acids. V shed 0 bases and J 5 bases; nucleotides not matched to a gene: 1. The CDR3 DNA sequence: TGTGCCAGCAGTTTATCGGGACAGGGGCATCAGCCCCAGCATTTT. Amino acid sequence: CASSLSGQGHQPQHF.

J is TRBJ2-5 and V is TRBV15; tentative D call: TRBD1 (6 bases). CDR1 LNHNV and CDR2 YYDKDF come from the germline V gene (reference sequence). V lost 1 base, J lost 4 bases, and 7 bases lay in between. The CDR3 has 13 residues. The CDR3 nucleotides are TGTGCCACCAGCAGAGCCAGGGGAGAGACCCAGTACTTC. It encodes CATSRARGETQYF.

The chain couples TRBV9 to TRBJ2-5, with no clear D. The CDR3 contains 15 residues. V was cut by 2 bases and J by 2 bases, with 13 bases left in between. CDR1 is SGDLS, CDR2 YYNGEE, per germline. DNA for the CDR3: TGTGCCAGCAGCGTCGAGCCTACCCCACAAGAGACCCAGTACTTC. Its translation is CASSVEPTPQETQYF.

Only a few counts were recorded for this clone. The rearrangement uses TRBV27 and TRBJ2-3, with 10 bases matching TRBD1. The V gene end was trimmed by 3 bases and the J gene end by 1 base; junction bases not matched to a gene: 19. Germline-derived CDR1 and CDR2 are MNHEY and SMNVEV (reference sequence). This CDR3 contains 21 residues. In DNA form, the CDR3 reads TGTGCCAGCAGTTTTGAGTCGGGGGGAGTCATGACAGGGGGCGGCACAGATACGCAGTATTTT. Translated, it gives CASSFESGGVMTGGGTDTQYF.

The chain recombines TRBV5-1 with TRBJ2-1, with 7 bases fitting TRBD1. Germline CDR1 reads SGHRS; CDR2 reads YFSETQ. V trimming: 4 bases; J trimming: 1 base; junction bases outside the gene matches: 8. The CDR3 has 16 residues. CDR3 DNA sequence: TGCGCCAGCAGCGCGACAAGGACAGGTTCCTACAATGAGCAGTTCTTC. It translates to CASSATRTGSYNEQFF.

V is TRBV6-5 and J is TRBJ1-2, with TRBD1 matching over 8 bases. The length of the CDR3 is 15 residues. CDR1 MNHEY and CDR2 SVGAGI come from the germline V gene. V was pared by 8 bases and J by 8 bases, with 16 bases of the junction left unmatched. CDR3 nucleotide sequence: TGTGCCAGCGGCTCAAACAGGGGGTATCAGGTCGGCTACACCTTC. It specifies CASGSNRGYQVGYTF.

The rearrangement links TRBV27 to TRBJ2-1, with TRBD2 as a possible D gene (6 bases). The V gene lost 6 bases and the J gene lost 2 bases, with 17 bases spanning the gap. CDR3 length: 16 amino acids. In germline, CDR1 is MNHEY, CDR2 SMNVEV (reference sequence). The CDR3 region has the DNA TGTGCCAGCAGGAGGGAGCGGGCCGCCACCTACAATGAGCAGTTCTTC. Amino acids: CASRRERAATYNEQFF.

This chain connects TRBV11-2 to TRBJ1-1; D not certain. CDR3 length equals 13 residues. Between the trimmed V and J ends, which lost 1 base and 4 bases, there was a span of 7 bases. Germline-derived CDR1 and CDR2 are SGHAT and FQNNGV. The CDR3 bases are TGTGCCAGCAGCTTAGTGCCGGGCACTGAAGCTTTCTTT. Protein: CASSLVPGTEAFF.

The gene calls are TRBV5-1 and TRBJ1-4, with a weak D call TRBD1 (6 bases). Trimming left V 4 bases short and J 5 bases short, with 18 bases between. CDR3 length equals 16 residues. The germline CDR1 and CDR2 sequences are SGHRS and YFSETQ. CDR3 sequence: CASSRGQPNGNEKLFF. The CDR3 nucleotides are TGCGCCAGCAGCAGAGGACAGCCCAACGGCAATGAAAAACTGTTTTTT.

This chain links TRBV7-2 with TRBJ2-2; 12 bases line up with TRBD2. Germline CDR1 is SGHTA and CDR2 is FQGNSA. The J segment lost 7 bases and the V segment lost 2 bases, leaving 5 bases of the junction unmatched. CDR3 length: 16 amino acids. CDR3 residues: CASSLPLAGGLGELFF. In DNA, the CDR3 is TGTGCCAGCAGCTTACCCCTAGCGGGGGGGCTCGGGGAGCTGTTTTTT. The full variable domain, its missing parts supplied by reference TRBV7-2 and TRBJ2-2, is GAGVSQSPSNKVTEKGKDVELRCDPISGHTALYWYRQSLGQGLEFLIYFQGNSAPDKSGLPSDRFSAERTGGSVSTLTIQRTQQEDSAVYLCASSLPLAGGLGELFFGEGSRLTVL.